Here is one T cell receptor (beta chain) with its context. What it recognizes is unknown. This sample is part of a study of T cell responses to AZD1222 COVID-19 vaccine. Study-level information: Investigators merged groups given second doses at roughly 4 or roughly 12 weeks. Study-level results: Reports say nearly half of spike-specific TCRs go after unmutated variant regions. Donors in the cohort were predominantly white British and more often female, and clonal diversity was possibly underestimated. Repertoires were sampled only after the peak T cell response.

The V gene's germline CDR1 is MNHEY and CDR2 SVGEGT. Trimming removed 2 bases at V and 0 bases at J, with 10 bases between. The CDR3 runs to 15 residues. Sequencing used immunoSEQ multiplex PCR; TCRdb keeps in-frame clones, though not all of them. The sample has under 200,000 clones, around 92% seen once. The J gene is TRBJ1-1, the V gene TRBV6-2 or TRBV6-3; D is uncertain. This sequence was found in an adult in good health. This specimen consisted of peripheral blood, obtained on day 0 of AZD1222 vaccination. The CDR3 is CASSYPAAMNTEAFF. The CDR3 region has the DNA TGTGCCAGCAGTTACCCGGCAGCCATGAACACTGAAGCTTTCTTT.